This T cell receptor (beta chain) was captured by sequencing in a study of shared clonotypes between healthy human individuals. Findings of the study overall: An expected dependence of interdonor clonotype sharing on sequencing depth was noted. Clonotypes which were not shared had lower generation probabilities than clonotypes that all four donors shared. The sampled material consisted only of blood, and tissue repertoires are likely to differ.

Sequencing was performed with immunoSEQ multiplex PCR; in TCRdb, only in-frame clones are kept and a portion is missing. The profile shows about 2.1 million clones, about 94% of them singletons. Terminally differentiated effector memory CD45RA+ cells were excluded from the naive CD8 cells, which were CD45RO-negative and positively selected for CCR7. Germline-derived CDR1 and CDR2 are MDHEN and SYDVKM. The CDR3 contains 15 residues. V was trimmed by 8 bases and J by 4 bases, leaving 20 bases between them. To note about this clone: Its antigen remains unknown.

Specimen: naive CD8+ T cells from PBMCs. V usage is TRBV28 and J usage is TRBJ1-2; D not resolved. This sequence originates from a man aged 18 to 29 in good health. Some clones in this sample may be carry-over from other donors' samples. The CDR3 DNA reads as TGTGCCAGCTTTTCCGGCCGTACCCTCGGCTATGGCTACACCTTC. Translation gives CASFSGRTLGYGYTF.